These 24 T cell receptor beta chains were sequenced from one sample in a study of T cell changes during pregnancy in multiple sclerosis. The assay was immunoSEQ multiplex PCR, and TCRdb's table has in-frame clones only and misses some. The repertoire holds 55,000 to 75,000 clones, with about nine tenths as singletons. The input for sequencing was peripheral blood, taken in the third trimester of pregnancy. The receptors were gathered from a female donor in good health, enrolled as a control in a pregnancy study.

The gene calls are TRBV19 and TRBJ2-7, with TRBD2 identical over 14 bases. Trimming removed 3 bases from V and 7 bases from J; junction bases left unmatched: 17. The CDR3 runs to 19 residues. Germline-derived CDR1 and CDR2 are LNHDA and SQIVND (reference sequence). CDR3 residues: CASSMRGLAGAFLHGEQYF. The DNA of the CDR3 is TGTGCCAGTAGTATGCGGGGACTAGCGGGAGCCTTTCTCCACGGGGAGCAGTACTTC. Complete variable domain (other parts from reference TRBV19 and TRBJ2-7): DGGITQSPKYLFRKEGQNVTLSCEQNLNHDAMYWYRQDPGQGLRLIYYSQIVNDFQKGDIAEGYSVSREKKESFPLTVTSAQKNPTAFYLCASSMRGLAGAFLHGEQYFGPGTRLTVT.

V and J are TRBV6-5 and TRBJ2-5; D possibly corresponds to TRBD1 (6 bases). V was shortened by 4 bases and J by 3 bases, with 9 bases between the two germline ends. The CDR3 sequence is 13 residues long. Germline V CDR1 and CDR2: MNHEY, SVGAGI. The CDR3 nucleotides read TGTGCCAGCAGTTTGGACAGAGAAGAGACCCAGTACTTC. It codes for CASSLDREETQYF.

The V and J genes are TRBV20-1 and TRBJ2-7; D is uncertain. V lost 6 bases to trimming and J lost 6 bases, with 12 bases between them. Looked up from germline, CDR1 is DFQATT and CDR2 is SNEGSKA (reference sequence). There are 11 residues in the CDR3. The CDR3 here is CSAIVVAEQYF. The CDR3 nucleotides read TGCAGTGCCATCGTGGTGGCCGAGCAGTACTTC.

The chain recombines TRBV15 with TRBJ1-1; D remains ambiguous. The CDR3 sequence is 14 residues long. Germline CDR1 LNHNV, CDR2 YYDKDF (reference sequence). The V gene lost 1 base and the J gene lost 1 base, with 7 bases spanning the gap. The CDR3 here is CATSRGPGNTEAFF. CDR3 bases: TGTGCCACCAGCAGAGGCCCGGGGAACACTGAAGCTTTCTTT.

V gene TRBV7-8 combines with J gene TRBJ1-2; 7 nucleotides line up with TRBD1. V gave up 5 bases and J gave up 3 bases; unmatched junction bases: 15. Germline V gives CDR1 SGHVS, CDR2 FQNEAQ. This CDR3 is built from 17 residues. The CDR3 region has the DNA TGTGCCAGCAGCCAGGCTGCGAAGGGGGCGAAGGACTATGGCTACACCTTC. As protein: CASSQAAKGAKDYGYTF.

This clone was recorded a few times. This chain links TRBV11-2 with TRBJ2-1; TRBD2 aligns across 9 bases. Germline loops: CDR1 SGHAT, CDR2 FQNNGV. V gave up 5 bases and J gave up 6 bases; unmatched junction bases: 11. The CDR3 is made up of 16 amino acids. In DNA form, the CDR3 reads TGTGCCAGCAGCGGTTCTGGAGCGGGGGGCCCCAATGAGCAGTTCTTC. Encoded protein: CASSGSGAGGPNEQFF. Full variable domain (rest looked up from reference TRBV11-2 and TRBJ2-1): EAGVAQSPRYKIIEKRQSVAFWCNPISGHATLYWYQQILGQGPKLLIQFQNNGVVDDSQLPKDRFSAERLKGVDSTLKIQPAKLEDSAVYLCASSGSGAGGPNEQFFGPGTRLTVL.

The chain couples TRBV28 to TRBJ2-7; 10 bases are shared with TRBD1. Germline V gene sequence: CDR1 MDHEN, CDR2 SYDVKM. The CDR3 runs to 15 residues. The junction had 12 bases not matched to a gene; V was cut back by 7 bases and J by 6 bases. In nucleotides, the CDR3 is TGTGCCAGCACCCCCGCCGGGACAGGGGTCTTCGAGCAGTACTTC. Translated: CASTPAGTGVFEQYF.

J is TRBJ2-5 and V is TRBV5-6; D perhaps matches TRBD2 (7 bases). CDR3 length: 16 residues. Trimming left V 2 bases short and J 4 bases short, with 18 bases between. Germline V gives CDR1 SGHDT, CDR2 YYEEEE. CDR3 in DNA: TGTGCCAGCAGCTTAGGGGGGGGCGCCTCTGGAGAGACCCAGTACTTC. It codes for CASSLGGGASGETQYF. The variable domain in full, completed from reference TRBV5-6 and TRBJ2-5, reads DAGVTQSPTHLIKTRGQQVTLRCSPKSGHDTVSWYQQALGQGPQFIFQYYEEEERQRGNFPDRFSGHQFPNYSSELNVNALLLGDSALYLCASSLGGGASGETQYFGPGTRLLVL.

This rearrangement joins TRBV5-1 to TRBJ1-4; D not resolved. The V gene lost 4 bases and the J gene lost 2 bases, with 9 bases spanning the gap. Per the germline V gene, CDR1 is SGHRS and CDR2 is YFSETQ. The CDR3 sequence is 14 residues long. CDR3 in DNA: TGCGCCAGCAGCCAGGATGCGACTAATGAAAAACTGTTTTTT. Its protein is CASSQDATNEKLFF.

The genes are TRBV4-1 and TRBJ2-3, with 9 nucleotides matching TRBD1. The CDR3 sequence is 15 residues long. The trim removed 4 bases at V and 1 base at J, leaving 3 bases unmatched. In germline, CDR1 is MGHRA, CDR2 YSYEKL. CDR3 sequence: CASSLYRGRTDTQYF. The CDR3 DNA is TGCGCCAGCAGCCTTTACAGGGGGCGCACAGATACGCAGTATTTT.

In nucleotides, the CDR3 is TGTGCCAGCAGCTTGGCCGGGGGAGGGGAGACCCAGTACTTC. This sequence encodes CASSLAGGGETQYF. The rearrangement joins TRBV5-4 to TRBJ2-5; 7 bases agree with TRBD2. Germline trimming cut 0 bases from V and 5 bases from J; bases unmatched to any gene: 4. The germline V gene encodes CDR1 SGHNT and CDR2 YYREEE (reference sequence). This CDR3 spans 14 amino acids.

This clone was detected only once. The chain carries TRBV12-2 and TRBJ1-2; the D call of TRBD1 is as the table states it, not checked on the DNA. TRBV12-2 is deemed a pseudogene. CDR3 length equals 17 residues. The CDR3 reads CASRLSPEGVGHYGYTF. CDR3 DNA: TGTGCAAGTCGCTTATCCCCTGAGGGGGTCGGCCACTATGGCTACACCTTC.

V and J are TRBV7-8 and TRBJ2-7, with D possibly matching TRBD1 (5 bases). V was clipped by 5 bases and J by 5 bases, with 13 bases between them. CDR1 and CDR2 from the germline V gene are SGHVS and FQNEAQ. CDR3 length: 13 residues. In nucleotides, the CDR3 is TGTGCCAGCAGCCTAGAGCCAGGGAACGAGCAGTACTTC. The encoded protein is CASSLEPGNEQYF.

As DNA, the CDR3 is TGTGCCAGCAGCTTAGACAGGGGGCTTAACAATGAGCAGTTCTTC. Its translation is CASSLDRGLNNEQFF. The rearrangement links TRBV11-3 to TRBJ2-1, with 8 bases that match TRBD1. Unmatched junction bases numbered 3, after V lost 0 bases and J lost 5 bases. Germline V lookup: CDR1 SGHNT, CDR2 YENEEA. CDR3 length: 15 amino acids.

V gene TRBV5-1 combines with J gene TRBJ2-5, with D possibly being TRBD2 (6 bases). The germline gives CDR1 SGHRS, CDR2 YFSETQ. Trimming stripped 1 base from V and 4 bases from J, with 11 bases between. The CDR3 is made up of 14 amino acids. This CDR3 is CASSLRRGRETQYF. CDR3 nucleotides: TGCGCCAGCAGCTTGAGGCGGGGAAGAGAGACCCAGTACTTC.

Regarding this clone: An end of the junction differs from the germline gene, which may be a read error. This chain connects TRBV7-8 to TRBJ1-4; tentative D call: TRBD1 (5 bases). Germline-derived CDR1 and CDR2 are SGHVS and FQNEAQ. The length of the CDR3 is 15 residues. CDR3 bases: TGTGCCAGCAGTGACCGACAGCCAACAAATGAAAAACTGTTTTTT. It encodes CASSDRQPTNEKLFF.

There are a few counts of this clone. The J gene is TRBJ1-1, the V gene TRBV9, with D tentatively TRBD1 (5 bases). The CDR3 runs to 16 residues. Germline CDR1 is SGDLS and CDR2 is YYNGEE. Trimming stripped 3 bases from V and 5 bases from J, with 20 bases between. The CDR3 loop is CASSGGVSVARTEAFF. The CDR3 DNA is TGTGCCAGCAGCGGGGGGGTGAGCGTAGCGAGGACTGAAGCTTTCTTT.

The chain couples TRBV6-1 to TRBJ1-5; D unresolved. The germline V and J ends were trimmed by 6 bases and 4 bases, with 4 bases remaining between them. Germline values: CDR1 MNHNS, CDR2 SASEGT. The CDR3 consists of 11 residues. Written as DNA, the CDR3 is TGTGCCAGCAGGGAGAATCAGCCCCAGCATTTT. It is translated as CASRENQPQHF.

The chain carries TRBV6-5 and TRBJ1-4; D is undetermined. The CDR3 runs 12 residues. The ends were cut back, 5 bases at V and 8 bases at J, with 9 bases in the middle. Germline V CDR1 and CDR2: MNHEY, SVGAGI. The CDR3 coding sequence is TGTGCCAGCAGTCCATCGCGGGAAAAACTGTTTTTT. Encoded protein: CASSPSREKLFF.

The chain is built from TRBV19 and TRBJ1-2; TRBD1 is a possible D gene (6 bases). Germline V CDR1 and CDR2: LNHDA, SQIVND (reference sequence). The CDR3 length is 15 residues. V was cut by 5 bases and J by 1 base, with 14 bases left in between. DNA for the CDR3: TGTGCCAGTAGTCTACAGGGAGTACTTAACTATGGCTACACCTTC. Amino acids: CASSLQGVLNYGYTF.

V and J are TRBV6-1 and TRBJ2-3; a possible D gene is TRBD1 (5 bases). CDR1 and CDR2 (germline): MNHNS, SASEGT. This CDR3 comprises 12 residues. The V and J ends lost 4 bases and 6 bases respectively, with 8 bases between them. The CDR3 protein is CASSAYRDTQYF. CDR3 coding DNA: TGTGCCAGCAGTGCTTACAGGGATACGCAGTATTTT.

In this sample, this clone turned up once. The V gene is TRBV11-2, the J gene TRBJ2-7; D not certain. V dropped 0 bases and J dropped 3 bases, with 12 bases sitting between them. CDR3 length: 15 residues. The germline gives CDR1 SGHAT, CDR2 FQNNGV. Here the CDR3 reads CASSLEGGRNYEQYF. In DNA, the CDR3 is TGTGCCAGCAGCTTAGAAGGCGGCAGAAACTACGAGCAGTACTTC.

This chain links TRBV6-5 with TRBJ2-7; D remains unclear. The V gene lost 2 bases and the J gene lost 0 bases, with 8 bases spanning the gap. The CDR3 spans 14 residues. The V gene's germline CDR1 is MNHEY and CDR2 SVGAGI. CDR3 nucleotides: TGTGCCAGCAGTTACAGCCTCACCTCCTACGAGCAGTACTTC. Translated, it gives CASSYSLTSYEQYF.

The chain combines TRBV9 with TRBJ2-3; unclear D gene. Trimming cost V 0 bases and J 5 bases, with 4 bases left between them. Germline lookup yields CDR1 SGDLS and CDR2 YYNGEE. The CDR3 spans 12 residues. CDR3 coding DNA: TGTGCCAGCAGCGTAGTAGTAGATACGCAGTATTTT. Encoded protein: CASSVVVDTQYF.